Listed below are T cell receptor beta chains from one sample, sequenced in a study of metastatic and nonmetastatic thyroid tumors. MiXCR reprocessed the PCR reads for TCRdb. The sample includes 26,000 or so clones, roughly 3.5% seen only once; the top ten take around 2.9%. Sequenced: blood. The receptors come from a male donor with papillary thyroid cancer or a benign thyroid nodule (not recorded which). Some clones in this sample may be carry-over from other donors' samples. The CDR3 runs from the conserved cysteine through the conserved F or W. The D gene is left open where the match is weak. Size values are once, few and many counts, or a class for expanded clones, and some rows have none.

TRBJ2-3 TRBV11-2 TRBD2 many TGTGCCAGCCGGACTAGCGGGAGGGCCTCGGGCACAGATACGCAGTATTTT CASRTSGRASGTDTQYF
TRBJ2-1 TRBV6-1 - - TGTGCCAGCGGGAAGGCGATGGGGTCCTACAATGAGCAGTTCTTC CASGKAMGSYNEQFF
TRBJ2-7 TRBV6-1 - few TGCGCCAGCAGGGGGGAGTACGAGCAGTACTTC CASRGEYEQYF
TRBJ2-2 TRBV6-1 TRBD1 medium-sized TGTGCCAGCCGCAAGACAGGGACGAACACCGGGGAGCTGTTTTTT CASRKTGTNTGELFF
TRBJ1-2 TRBV30 - many TGTGCCTGGAGTGTACGATTGAGACCGGCCAACTATGGCTACACCTTC CAWSVRLRPANYGYTF
TRBJ1-1 TRBV6-5 - - TGTGCCAGCACTTACTCGCTAAGCTCGCACGCAGAAGCTTTCTTT CASTYSLSSHAEAFF
TRBJ1-4 TRBV7-9 - many TGTGCCAGCAGCTTATCACGGGCTAATGAAAAACTGTTTTTT CASSLSRANEKLFF
TRBJ1-2 TRBV6-1 TRBD1 few TGTGCCATTAACGACGGTCTACAGGGGGCAGGGGGCTACACCTTC CAINDGLQGAGGYTF
TRBJ2-3 TRBV5-1 TRBD2 many TGCGCCAGCAGCTTGGCCGGGACTAGCGACACAGATACGCAGTATTTT CASSLAGTSDTDTQYF
TRBJ2-2 TRBV12-3/TRBV12-4 - few TGTGCCAGCACCACGAACACCGGGGAGCTGTTTTTT CASTTNTGELFF
TRBJ2-3 TRBV13 TRBD2 many TGTGCCAGCAGCTTAGGCGGTTCGGGGAGGACTAGCATAGATACGCAGTATTTT CASSLGGSGRTSIDTQYF
TRBJ1-6 TRBV20-1 TRBD1 few TGCAGTGCCCACGGACAGGGAGGGATGAATTCACCCCTCCACTTT CSAHGQGGMNSPLHF
TRBJ2-7 TRBV6-1 - - TGTGCCAGCAGTGACAGCTCCTACGAGCATTACTTC CASSDSSYEHYF
TRBJ1-2 TRBV19 - - TGTGCCAGTAGTATCCCTACGGGTCTTCGGGGCTACACCTTC CASSIPTGLRGYTF
TRBJ1-5 TRBV10-2 TRBD1 many TGCGCCAGCAGATCCCGGGACAGGGGAATTCAGCCCCAGCATTTT CASRSRDRGIQPQHF
TRBJ1-6 TRBV10-2 - - TGCGCCAGCAGGTTGGGAGACAATAATTCACCCCTCCACTTT CASRLGDNNSPLHF
TRBJ1-2 TRBV28 TRBD1 few TGTGCCAGCATTAAAGCGCTCGGGACAGTCTATGGCTACACCTTC CASIKALGTVYGYTF
TRBJ1-2 TRBV27 TRBD1 - TGTGCCAGCAGTTCCCTGGACAGGGGGAACTATGGCTACACCTTC CASSSLDRGNYGYTF
TRBJ2-1 TRBV15 TRBD1 many TGTGCCACCAGCAGAGGGGAGGGACAGGGAAGATCCTACAATGAGCAGTTCTTC CATSRGEGQGRSYNEQFF
TRBJ1-2 TRBV27 TRBD1 - TGTGCCAGCAGTTTATCGCGGACAGGCCTCTATGGCTACACCTTC CASSLSRTGLYGYTF
TRBJ1-6 TRBV20-1 TRBD1 medium-sized TGCAGTGCTCTCTTCGGGACAGAGGGTTCACCCCTCCACTTT CSALFGTEGSPLHF
TRBJ2-5 TRBV2 - many TGTGCCAGCGGGGGGTCCAGGGGGGAGACCCAGTACTTC CASGGSRGETQYF
TRBJ1-2 TRBV6-5 TRBD1 medium-sized TGTGCCAGCAGTTACTCGGGAAACAGGGGTTTCTATGGCTACACCTTC CASSYSGNRGFYGYTF
TRBJ2-5 TRBV28 - medium-sized TGTGCCAGCAGTAACCCAGGGCGGTCCGAGACCCAGTACTTC CASSNPGRSETQYF